This T cell receptor (beta chain) appears in the sequencing data of a study of blood T cell repertoires in COVID-19 (dated by TCRdb to 2020 to 2021). Concerning the study at large: The collaborator samples originated in the United States, Italy and Spain and spanned the acute and convalescent phases of COVID-19. The prospective study material was composed of cDNA or gDNA derived from T cells, B-cell-depleted T cells, or PBMCs. The dataset comprised deeply sampled blood TCRbeta repertoires from subjects exposed to, actively infected with, or recovered from COVID-19. The repertoires were released in a freely available public database intended as a resource for research on the immune response to SARS-CoV-2. The samples were drawn from the first 160 participants of the ongoing ImmuneRACE study and from over a thousand subjects provided by 6 global collaborators. Nearly every sample came with metadata listing a de-identified subject ID, COVID-19 status, age in years and sex. Where HLA class I and class II types were available, the types were taken from metadata supplied by the sample provider, not from assay-based typing. The full study reports these points: The amount of clinical and demographic metadata varied by source and participant and was provided uncurated.

The CDR3 numbers 14 residues from cysteine through phenylalanine. The sequence is cut down to CDR3 DNA, 42 bases in frame from base 1. Trimming takes 7 bases from V and 10 bases from J, and the germline ends sit 23 bases apart. The germline V gene supplies CDR1 MDHEN and CDR2 SYDVKM. TCRbeta CDR3 regions were amplified from genomic DNA using the immunoSEQ Assay, a bias-controlled multiplex PCR. The original pipeline was this. The number of nucleated cells in each sample was estimated from the amplification of reference gene primers within the assay. To quantify the absolute abundance of each unique TCRbeta CDR3 rearrangement, sequence reads were collapsed and filtered. For each sample, productive Simpson clonality was calculated as the square root of Simpson's diversity index over productive rearrangements. TCRdb's version of the immuneACCESS table is confined to in-frame rearrangements and falls short of the full clone set. An unresolved V gene accounts for under half of the shortfall where checked; the remainder is of unknown origin. V and J calls and clone size are those listed in that table; D and trimming were worked out from the DNA. In this sample the table shows about 140,000 clones, roughly 83% of which occur a single time. 4.5% to 5.5% of the sample is in the top ten clones.

Enrolling through a virtual design, the prospective study's participants ranged in age from roughly 18 to 89 years and lived across 24 United States geographic areas. In the prospective study, cohorts were assigned on the basis of participant-reported clinical history obtained from a screening survey and a study questionnaire. Mobile phlebotomists in the prospective study collected whole blood, serum and a nasopharyngeal or oropharyngeal swab from every participant. Prospective study participants could optionally give additional blood draws and questionnaires over an approximately 2-month period. Prospective study blood samples were shipped either frozen or at room temperature before DNA extraction. Comments on this clone: Its binding antigen is unknown. Within one base of it there is no much larger clone, and no base qualities were kept.

The rearrangement joined TRBV28 to TRBJ2-7; a tentative D call is TRBD2 (5 bases match). This sequence originates from a man in his forties or fifties with acute COVID-19. Sequencing input: PBMCs or T cells enriched from blood (not recorded which). For the CDR3, the sequence is CASNLQTGSPPQYF. The bases read TGTGCCAGCAACCTCCAAACGGGGTCCCCCCCTCAGTACTTC.